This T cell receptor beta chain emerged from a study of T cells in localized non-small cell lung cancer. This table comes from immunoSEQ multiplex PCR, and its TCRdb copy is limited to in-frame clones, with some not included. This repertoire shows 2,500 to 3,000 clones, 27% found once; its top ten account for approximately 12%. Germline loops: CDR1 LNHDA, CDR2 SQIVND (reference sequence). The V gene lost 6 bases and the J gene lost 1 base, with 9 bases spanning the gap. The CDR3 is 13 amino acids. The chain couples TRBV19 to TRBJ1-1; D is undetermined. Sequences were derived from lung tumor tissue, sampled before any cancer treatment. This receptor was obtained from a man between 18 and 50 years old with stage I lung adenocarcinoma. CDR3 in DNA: TGTGCCAGTAGCGACACGAAGAACACTGAAGCTTTCTTT. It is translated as CASSDTKNTEAFF.